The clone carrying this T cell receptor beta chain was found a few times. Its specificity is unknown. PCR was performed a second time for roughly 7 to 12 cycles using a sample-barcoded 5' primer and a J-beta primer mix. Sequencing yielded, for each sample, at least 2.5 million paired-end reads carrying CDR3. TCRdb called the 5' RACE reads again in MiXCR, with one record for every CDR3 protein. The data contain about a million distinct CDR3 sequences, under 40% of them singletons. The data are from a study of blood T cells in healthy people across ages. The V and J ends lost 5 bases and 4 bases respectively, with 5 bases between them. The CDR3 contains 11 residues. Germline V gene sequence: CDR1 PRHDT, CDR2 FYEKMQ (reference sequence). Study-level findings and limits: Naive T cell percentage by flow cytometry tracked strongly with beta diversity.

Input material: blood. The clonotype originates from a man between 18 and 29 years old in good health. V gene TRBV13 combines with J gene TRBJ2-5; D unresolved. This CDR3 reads CASSNGETQYF. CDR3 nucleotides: TGTGCCAGCAGCAATGGAGAGACCCAGTACTTC.